Here is one T cell receptor beta chain with its context. Unmatched junction bases numbered 15, after V lost 4 bases and J lost 3 bases. Germline loops: CDR1 SGHRS, CDR2 YFSETQ. There are 18 residues in the CDR3. This sample is drawn from a study of blood T cell repertoires in COVID-19. The repertoire was sequenced with immunoSEQ multiplex PCR; TCRdb's copy has only in-frame clones and lacks some. The profile covers more than 45,000 clones, with about nine tenths appearing a single time and around 21% taken by the ten largest. V is TRBV5-1 and J is TRBJ2-1; 8 bases map to TRBD2. Sequencing was carried out using peripheral blood. This receptor was obtained from a woman older than 75 with COVID-19, enrolled during active disease. The CDR3: CASSPYPSGAGGYNEQFF. CDR3 sequence (DNA): TGCGCCAGCAGCCCCTACCCCTCTGGTGCGGGGGGCTACAATGAGCAGTTCTTC.